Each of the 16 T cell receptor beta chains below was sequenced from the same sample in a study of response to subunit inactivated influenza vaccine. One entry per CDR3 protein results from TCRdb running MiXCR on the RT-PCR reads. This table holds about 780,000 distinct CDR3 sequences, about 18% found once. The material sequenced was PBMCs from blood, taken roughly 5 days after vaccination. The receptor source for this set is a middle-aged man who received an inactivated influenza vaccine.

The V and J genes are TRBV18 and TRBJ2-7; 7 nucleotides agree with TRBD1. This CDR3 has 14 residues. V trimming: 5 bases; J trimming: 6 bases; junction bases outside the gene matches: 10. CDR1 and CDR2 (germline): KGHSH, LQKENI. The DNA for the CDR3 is TGTGCCAGCTCATCCACCGGGACAGAGATCGAGCAGTACTTC. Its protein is CASSSTGTEIEQYF.

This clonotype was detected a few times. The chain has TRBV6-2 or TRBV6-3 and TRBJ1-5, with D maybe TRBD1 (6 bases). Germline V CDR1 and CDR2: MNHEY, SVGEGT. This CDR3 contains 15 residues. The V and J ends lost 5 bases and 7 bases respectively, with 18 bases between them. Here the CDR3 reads CASSQQTGPKQPQHF. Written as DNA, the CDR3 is TGTGCCAGCAGTCAACAGACAGGCCCAAAGCAGCCCCAGCATTTT.

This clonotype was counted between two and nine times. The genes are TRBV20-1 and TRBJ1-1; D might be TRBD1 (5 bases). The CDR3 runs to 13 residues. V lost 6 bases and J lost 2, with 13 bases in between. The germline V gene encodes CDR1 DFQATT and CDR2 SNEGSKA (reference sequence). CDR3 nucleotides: TGCAGTGCCCCCAGGGTAACCAACACTGAAGCTTTCTTT. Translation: CSAPRVTNTEAFF.

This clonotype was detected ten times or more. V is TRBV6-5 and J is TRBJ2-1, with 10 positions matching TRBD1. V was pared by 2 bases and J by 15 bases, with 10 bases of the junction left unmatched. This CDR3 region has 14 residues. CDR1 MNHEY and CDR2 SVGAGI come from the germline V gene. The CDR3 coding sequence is TGTGCCAGCAGTTACAAGACAGGGGGCGATGGTCTGTTCTTC. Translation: CASSYKTGGDGLFF.

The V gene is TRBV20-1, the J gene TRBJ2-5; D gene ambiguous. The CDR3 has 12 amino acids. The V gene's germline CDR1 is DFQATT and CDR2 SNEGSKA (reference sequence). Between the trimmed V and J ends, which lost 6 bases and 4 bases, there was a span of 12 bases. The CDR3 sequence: CSATPRRETQYF. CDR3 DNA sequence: TGCAGTGCAACTCCTCGGCGAGAGACCCAGTACTTC.

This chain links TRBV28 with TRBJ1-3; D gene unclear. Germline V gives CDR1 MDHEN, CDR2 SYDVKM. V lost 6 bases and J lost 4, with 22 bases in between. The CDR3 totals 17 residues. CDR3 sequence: CASSPSRALHSGNTIYF. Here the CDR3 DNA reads TGTGCCAGCAGCCCCTCACGGGCCCTCCACTCCGGAAACACCATATATTTT. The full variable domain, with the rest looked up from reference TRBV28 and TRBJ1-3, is DVKVTQSSRYLVKRTGEKVFLECVQDMDHENMFWYRQDPGLGLRLIYFSYDVKMKEKGDIPEGYSVSREKKERFSLILESASTNQTSMYLCASSPSRALHSGNTIYFGEGSWLTVV.

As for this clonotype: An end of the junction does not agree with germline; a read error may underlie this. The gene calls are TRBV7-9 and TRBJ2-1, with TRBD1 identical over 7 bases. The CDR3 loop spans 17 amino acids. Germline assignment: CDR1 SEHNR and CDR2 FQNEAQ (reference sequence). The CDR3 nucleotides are TGTGACAGCAGCCAACCCCCGGGACAGAGTAAATACAATGAGCAGTTCTTC. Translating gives CDSSQPPGQSKYNEQFF.

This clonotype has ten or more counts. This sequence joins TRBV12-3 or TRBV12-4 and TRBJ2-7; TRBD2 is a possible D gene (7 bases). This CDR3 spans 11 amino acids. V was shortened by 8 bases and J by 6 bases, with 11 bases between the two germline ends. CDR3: CASGGAGEQYF. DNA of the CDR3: TGTGCCAGCGGGGGGGCCGGCGAGCAGTACTTC.

CDR3: CASRPSGPNEKLFF. The CDR3 DNA is TGTGCCAGCAGGCCGAGCGGGCCTAATGAAAAACTGTTTTTT. V usage is TRBV12-3 or TRBV12-4 and J usage is TRBJ1-4; D call uncertain. This CDR3 is 14 amino acids long. V lost 6 bases and J lost 3, with 11 bases in between.

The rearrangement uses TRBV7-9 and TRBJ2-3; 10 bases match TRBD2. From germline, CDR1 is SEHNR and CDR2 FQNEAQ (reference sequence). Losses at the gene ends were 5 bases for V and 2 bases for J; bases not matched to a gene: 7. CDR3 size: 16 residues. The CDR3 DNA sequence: TGTGCCAGCAGCCAACCTAGCGGGGGAATCACAGATACGCAGTATTTT. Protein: CASSQPSGGITDTQYF.

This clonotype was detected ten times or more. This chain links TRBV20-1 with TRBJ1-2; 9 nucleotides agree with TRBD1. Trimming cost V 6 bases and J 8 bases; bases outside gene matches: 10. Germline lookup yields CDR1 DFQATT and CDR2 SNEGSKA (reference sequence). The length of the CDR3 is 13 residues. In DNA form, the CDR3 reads TGCAGTGCATCCAAAGGACAGGGGACGGGCTACACCTTC. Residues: CSASKGQGTGYTF.

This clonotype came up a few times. CDR3 bases: TGCAGCGTTGCGTTGGGGGCAAGGGGCGATCAGCCCCAGCATTTT. It specifies CSVALGARGDQPQHF. The chain combines TRBV29-1 with TRBJ1-5; the D gene is possibly TRBD1 (6 bases). The germline gives CDR1 SQVTM, CDR2 ANQGSEA. V lost 4 bases and J lost 5, with 18 bases in between. This CDR3 is 15 amino acids long.

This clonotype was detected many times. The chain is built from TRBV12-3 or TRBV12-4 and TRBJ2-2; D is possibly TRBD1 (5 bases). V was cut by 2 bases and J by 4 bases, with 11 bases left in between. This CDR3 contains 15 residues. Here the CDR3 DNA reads TGTGCCAGCAGTTTAAGGGCAGGGTTCACCGGGGAGCTGTTTTTT. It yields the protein CASSLRAGFTGELFF.

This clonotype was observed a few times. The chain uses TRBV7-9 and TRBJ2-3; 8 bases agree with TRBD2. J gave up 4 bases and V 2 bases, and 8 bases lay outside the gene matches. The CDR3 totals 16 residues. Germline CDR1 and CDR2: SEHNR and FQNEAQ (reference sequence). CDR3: CASSLISGSLSDTQYF. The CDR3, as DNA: TGTGCCAGCAGCTTAATCAGCGGGAGTCTCTCAGATACGCAGTATTTT.

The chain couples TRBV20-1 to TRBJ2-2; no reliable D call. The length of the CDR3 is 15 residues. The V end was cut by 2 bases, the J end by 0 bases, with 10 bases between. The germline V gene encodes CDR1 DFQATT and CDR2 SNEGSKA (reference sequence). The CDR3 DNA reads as TGCAGTGCTAGAAGCCGGGCGGCGAACACCGGGGAGCTGTTTTTT. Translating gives CSARSRAANTGELFF.

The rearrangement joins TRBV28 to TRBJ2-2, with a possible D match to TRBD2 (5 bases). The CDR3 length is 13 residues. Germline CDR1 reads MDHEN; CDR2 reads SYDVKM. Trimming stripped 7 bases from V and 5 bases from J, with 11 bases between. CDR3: CASTNSVTGELFF. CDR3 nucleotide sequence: TGTGCCAGCACTAATAGCGTTACCGGGGAGCTGTTTTTT.